One sample yielded the 27 T cell receptor beta chains listed below, sequenced in a study of shared clonotypes between healthy human individuals. Some clones are missing from TCRdb's copy, which holds only in-frame ones; the method was immunoSEQ multiplex PCR. The table lists a few million clones, around 90% of them singletons. The material sequenced was naive CD4+ T cells sorted from blood. Specified subset: CD45RA+ positively selected. The source is a man between 18 and 35 years old in good health.

The chain carries TRBV14 and TRBJ1-2; TRBD1 might be the D (5 bases). V lost 4 bases to trimming and J lost 7 bases, with 13 bases between them. From germline, CDR1 is SGHDN and CDR2 FVKESK. The CDR3 covers 13 residues. CDR3 sequence (DNA): TGTGCCAGCAGCCTTGGGGGGAGGGCTGGCTACACCTTC. Translation gives CASSLGGRAGYTF. Using reference TRBV14 and TRBJ1-2 for the parts outside the CDR3, the full variable domain is EAGVTQFPSHSVIEKGQTVTLRCDPISGHDNLYWYRRVMGKEIKFLLHFVKESKQDESGMPNNRFLAERTGGTYSTLKVQPAELEDSGVYFCASSLGGRAGYTFGSGTRLTVV.

The CDR3 loop reads CASSLVQASSYEQYF. The CDR3 nucleotides read TGTGCCAGCAGCTTAGTACAGGCGAGCTCCTACGAGCAGTACTTC. V usage is TRBV7-2 and J usage is TRBJ2-7; the D gene is possibly TRBD1 (5 bases). Germline assignment: CDR1 SGHTA and CDR2 FQGNSA. The CDR3 runs 15 residues. Trimming took off 1 base at V and 0 bases at J, with 10 bases between the two ends.

This rearrangement joins TRBV29-1 to TRBJ1-1; TRBD1 might be the D (6 bases). Germline CDR1 and CDR2: SQVTM and ANQGSEA. The V end lost 4 bases, the J end lost 3 bases, and 24 bases lay between the germline ends. This CDR3 has 17 residues. CDR3 sequence: CSVGGPKGGTGHTEAFF. CDR3 nucleotide sequence: TGCAGCGTTGGAGGACCCAAGGGGGGGACTGGTCACACTGAAGCTTTCTTT.

This chain joins TRBV11-2 and TRBJ2-4; D is possibly TRBD2 (6 bases). The CDR3 sequence is 15 residues long. Germline V gene sequence: CDR1 SGHAT, CDR2 FQNNGV. Trimming pared 5 bases from V and 0 bases from J, leaving 11 bases between. The CDR3 protein is CASSPGGEAKNIQYF. The CDR3 nucleotides are TGTGCCAGCAGCCCCGGAGGGGAAGCCAAAAACATTCAGTACTTC.

The chain uses TRBV6-1 and TRBJ2-7; TRBD2 aligns across 13 bases. Trimming at V came to 6 bases and at J to 6 bases, leaving 8 bases not matched to a gene. CDR1 MNHNS and CDR2 SASEGT come from the germline V gene. The CDR3 loop spans 15 amino acids. The CDR3 is CASRLGLAGESEQYF. CDR3 coding DNA: TGTGCCAGCAGACTCGGACTAGCGGGAGAATCCGAGCAGTACTTC.

This clone was recorded once. The gene calls are TRBV6-5 and TRBJ1-6, with a weak D call TRBD1 (6 bases). The CDR3 consists of 15 residues. V was clipped by 4 bases and J by 3 bases, with 10 bases between them. Germline CDR1 reads MNHEY; CDR2 reads SVGAGI. Here the CDR3 DNA reads TGTGCCAGCAGTTCCAACAGGGTCTATAATTCACCCCTCCACTTT. Translated: CASSSNRVYNSPLHF.

The V call is TRBV10-2, the J call TRBJ1-3; D might be TRBD1 (6 bases). Trimming shortened V by 6 bases and J by 0 bases, and 15 bases separated the two germline ends. Germline-derived CDR1 and CDR2 are WSHSY and SAAADI. This CDR3 is 16 amino acids long. This chain's CDR3 is CASSPLYRASGNTIYF. As DNA, the CDR3 is TGCGCCAGCAGCCCCTTGTACAGGGCCTCTGGAAACACCATATATTTT.

This chain links TRBV7-9 with TRBJ1-4, with D uncertain. The germline V and J ends were trimmed by 5 bases and 2 bases, with 12 bases remaining between them. Per the germline V gene, CDR1 is SEHNR and CDR2 is FQNEAQ (reference sequence). This CDR3 comprises 15 residues. Written as DNA, the CDR3 is TGTGCCAGCAGCCCGTGGGCAGGTACTAATGAAAAACTGTTTTTT. Protein sequence: CASSPWAGTNEKLFF. The complete variable domain, with remaining parts taken from reference TRBV7-9 and TRBJ1-4, reads DTGVSQNPRHKITKRGQNVTFRCDPISEHNRLYWYRQTLGQGPEFLTYFQNEAQLEKSRLLSDRFSAERPKGSFSTLEIQRTEQGDSAMYLCASSPWAGTNEKLFFGSGTQLSVL.

The rearrangement joins TRBV9 to TRBJ2-7; no clear D. Germline-derived CDR1 and CDR2 are SGDLS and YYNGEE. The V gene lost 0 bases and the J gene lost 4 bases, with 14 bases spanning the gap. CDR3 length equals 15 residues. In nucleotides, the CDR3 is TGTGCCAGCAGCGTAGCCGGAGTTGAGGTATACGAGCAGTACTTC. The encoded protein is CASSVAGVEVYEQYF.

The gene calls are TRBV13 and TRBJ2-7, with TRBD1 as a possible D gene (5 bases). The CDR3 has 16 amino acids. The germline V and J ends were trimmed by 3 bases and 5 bases, with 20 bases remaining between them. Germline V gene lookup returns CDR1 PRHDT and CDR2 FYEKMQ (reference sequence). The CDR3 region has the DNA TGTGCCAGCAGCTTGGGGCCAAGGGTACGGATGAACGAGCAGTACTTC. This codes for CASSLGPRVRMNEQYF. Full variable domain (rest looked up from reference TRBV13 and TRBJ2-7): AAGVIQSPRHLIKEKRETATLKCYPIPRHDTVYWYQQGPGQDPQFLISFYEKMQSDKGSIPDRFSAQQFSDYHSELNMSSLELGDSALYFCASSLGPRVRMNEQYFGPGTRLTVT.

The rearrangement joins TRBV2 to TRBJ2-3, with TRBD1 as a possible D gene (6 bases). Between the trimmed V and J ends, which lost 6 bases and 4 bases, there was a span of 17 bases. CDR1 is SNHLY and CDR2 is FYNNEI in the germline V gene. CDR3 length equals 15 residues. DNA of the CDR3: TGTGCCAGCAGCAGGGAGACAGGCTTAGCAGATACGCAGTATTTT. Translated, it gives CASSRETGLADTQYF.

This sequence joins TRBV21-1 and TRBJ2-1; TRBD1 is the table's D call, not checked against the DNA. TRBV21-1 is a documented pseudogene. The CDR3 covers 14 residues. CDR3: CASSGRQGANEQFF. Here the CDR3 DNA reads TGTGCCAGCAGCGGAAGACAGGGGGCAAATGAGCAGTTCTTC.

This clone has just one count. The rearrangement links TRBV7-3 to TRBJ2-1; 13 nucleotides agree with TRBD2. Germline V gene data show CDR1 as SGHTA and CDR2 as FQGTGA. Trimming removed 4 bases from V and 10 bases from J; junction bases left unmatched: 10. This CDR3 is 16 amino acids long. For the CDR3, the DNA is TGTGCCAGCAGCTCTCGCACTAGCGGGGGGGCCGAAGAGCAGTTCTTC. As protein: CASSSRTSGGAEEQFF.

This chain links TRBV11-2 with TRBJ2-7; D might be TRBD1 (5 bases). Germline V gene data show CDR1 as SGHAT and CDR2 as FQNNGV. V was shortened by 8 bases and J by 3 bases, with 17 bases between the two germline ends. This CDR3 spans 14 amino acids. CDR3 sequence reads: CASHIQERSYEQYF. Written as DNA, the CDR3 is TGTGCCAGCCATATACAGGAGAGAAGCTACGAGCAGTACTTC.

The chain joins TRBV5-4 to TRBJ2-3; 12 positions match TRBD2. Trimming took 4 bases from V and 4 from J; bases not matched to a gene: 10. The CDR3 runs to 17 residues. Germline lookup yields CDR1 SGHNT and CDR2 YYREEE (reference sequence). The CDR3 region is CASSDKASGGAADTQYF. The CDR3 DNA reads TGTGCCAGCAGCGACAAGGCTAGCGGGGGGGCGGCAGATACGCAGTATTTT.

As concerns this clone: The sample carries other DNA sequences with the same CDR3. The V gene is TRBV5-1, the J gene TRBJ2-5; no firm D call. Germline assignment: CDR1 SGHRS and CDR2 YFSETQ. Trimming cost V 4 bases and J 1 base, with 11 bases left between them. This CDR3 region has 14 residues. CDR3 in amino acids: CASSPGSFQETQYF. The CDR3 nucleotides read TGCGCCAGCAGCCCTGGGTCATTCCAAGAGACCCAGTACTTC.

The chain employs TRBV28 and TRBJ2-1; TRBD1 aligns across 8 bases. This CDR3 has 11 amino acids. Trimming removed 8 bases from V and 9 bases from J; junction bases left unmatched: 3. Germline CDR1 reads MDHEN; CDR2 reads SYDVKM. The CDR3 DNA follows: TGTGCCAGCCGTGACAGGGGTGAGCAGTTCTTC. It is translated as CASRDRGEQFF. The complete variable domain, with remaining parts taken from reference TRBV28 and TRBJ2-1, reads DVKVTQSSRYLVKRTGEKVFLECVQDMDHENMFWYRQDPGLGLRLIYFSYDVKMKEKGDIPEGYSVSREKKERFSLILESASTNQTSMYLCASRDRGEQFFGPGTRLTVL.

The CDR3 DNA reads as TGCGCCAGCAGCCGCGTAGGGACAGGTCTGGGAACAGATACGCAGTATTTT. Translating gives CASSRVGTGLGTDTQYF. This chain joins TRBV5-1 and TRBJ2-3; the match to TRBD1 covers 8 bases. After removal of 4 bases from V and 3 bases from J, the junction contained 13 bases not matched to a gene. Per the germline V gene, CDR1 is SGHRS and CDR2 is YFSETQ. CDR3 length: 17 residues.

The chain has TRBV6-5 and TRBJ1-1; no clear D gene. V dropped 0 bases and J dropped 1 base, with 9 bases sitting between them. The germline CDR1 and CDR2 sequences are MNHEY and SVGAGI. The CDR3 sequence is 15 residues long. CDR3 amino acids: CASSYSRLGNTEAFF. The CDR3 DNA follows: TGTGCCAGCAGTTACTCGAGGTTAGGGAACACTGAAGCTTTCTTT.

The V call is TRBV5-1, the J call TRBJ2-2; the D gene is possibly TRBD2 (6 bases). V lost 4 bases, J lost 5 bases, and 12 bases lay in between. CDR3 length: 14 amino acids. Germline CDR1 reads SGHRS; CDR2 reads YFSETQ. CDR3 in amino acids: CASSPGEVTGELFF. In DNA, the CDR3 is TGCGCCAGCAGCCCCGGGGAGGTTACCGGGGAGCTGTTTTTT.

This chain joins TRBV7-2 and TRBJ2-1; 9 bases line up with TRBD2. The CDR3 contains 14 residues. V lost 5 bases, J lost 7 bases, and 6 bases stayed unmatched. Germline values: CDR1 SGHTA, CDR2 FQGNSA. The CDR3 DNA reads TGTGCCAGCAGCCCTCAGACTAGCGGTAATGAGCAGTTCTTC. This codes for CASSPQTSGNEQFF.

The CDR3 sequence is CAISAPRGGAGEQYF. The CDR3 DNA follows: TGTGCCATCAGTGCCCCAAGGGGGGGGGCTGGCGAGCAGTACTTC. The chain joins TRBV10-3 to TRBJ2-7, with D perhaps matching TRBD2 (7 bases). V lost 4 bases, J lost 6 bases, and 19 bases lay in between. The CDR3 length is 15 residues. Germline V gene data show CDR1 as ENHRY and CDR2 as SYGVKD.

This sequence joins TRBV5-1 and TRBJ2-2; 7 positions agree with TRBD2. This CDR3 comprises 14 residues. The V gene end was trimmed by 3 bases and the J gene end by 5 bases; junction bases not matched to a gene: 4. Germline V gene sequence: CDR1 SGHRS, CDR2 YFSETQ. The CDR3: CASSWEGETGELFF. The CDR3 nucleotides are TGCGCCAGCAGCTGGGAGGGCGAAACCGGGGAGCTGTTTTTT.

The rearrangement links TRBV2 to TRBJ1-1, with 8 bases aligning to TRBD1. There are 13 residues in the CDR3. CDR1 SNHLY and CDR2 FYNNEI come from the germline V gene. Unmatched junction bases numbered 5, after V lost 8 bases and J lost 3 bases. The CDR3 DNA reads TGTGCCAGCGGCAGGGGGCTGTACACTGAAGCTTTCTTT. It encodes CASGRGLYTEAFF.

CDR3 nucleotide sequence: TGTGCCAGCAGCCGGAGGCACGGGACAGGGGGCTACGAGCAGTACTTC. Translation: CASSRRHGTGGYEQYF. The rearrangement links TRBV5-6 to TRBJ2-7; TRBD1 matches 11 bases. V gave up 4 bases and J gave up 3 bases; unmatched junction bases: 9. The germline V gene encodes CDR1 SGHDT and CDR2 YYEEEE. The CDR3 consists of 16 residues.

The chain is built from TRBV6-5 and TRBJ1-5; 7 bases agree with TRBD1. The junction had 7 bases not matched to a gene; V was cut back by 4 bases and J by 4 bases. The CDR3 extends over 15 amino acids. In germline, CDR1 is MNHEY, CDR2 SVGAGI. CDR3 in DNA: TGTGCCAGCAGTTTTACAGGGGCTGAGAATCAGCCCCAGCATTTT. Protein sequence: CASSFTGAENQPQHF.

The genes are TRBV5-4 and TRBJ2-2, with 12 nucleotides matching TRBD1. The germline V gene has CDR1 SGHNT and CDR2 YYREEE (reference sequence). The J segment lost 3 bases and the V segment lost 4 bases, leaving 4 bases of the junction unmatched. CDR3 length: 16 residues. CDR3 sequence (DNA): TGTGCCAGCAGCCAGGGACAGGGGGCGTACACCGGGGAGCTGTTTTTT. It translates to CASSQGQGAYTGELFF.